This paragraph covers one T cell receptor beta chain sequence. Researchers took RNA transcripts and amplified the TCR beta CDR3 regions from them. During a first-round RT-PCR of the TCR CDR3, the HTBI primer set was used. TCRdb recomputed calls from the multiplex PCR reads with MiXCR, one row per CDR3 protein. Of 730,000 or so distinct CDR3 sequences in the sample, around 20% were seen once. CDR3 length equals 12 residues. The germline CDR1 and CDR2 sequences are SQVTM and ANQGSEA. The sample is drawn from a study of T cells in Graves' hyperthyroidism and ophthalmopathy. This sequence originates from a woman in her forties or fifties with Graves' hyperthyroidism that later progressed to Graves' ophthalmopathy. Material for sequencing was blood. This rearrangement joins TRBV29-1 to TRBJ2-1; D might be TRBD1 (6 bases). CDR3 nucleotide sequence: TGCAGTTCAAGGGGGAATGGGGATGAGCAGTTCTTC. Its translation: CSSRGNGDEQFF.